Given below is one T cell receptor beta chain in context. Its antigen is still unknown. Germline CDR1 is ENHRY and CDR2 is SYGVKD. The CDR3 spans 13 residues. The ends were cut back, 2 bases at V and 5 bases at J, with 9 bases in the middle. The protocol was immunoSEQ multiplex PCR, while the TCRdb copy is restricted to in-frame clones and leaves out a portion. Of around 130,000 clones listed, more than 75% are singletons. The sample belongs to a study of T cell responses to AZD1222 COVID-19 vaccine. Study observations and caveats: Just a handful of AZD1222 recipients tested seropositive at baseline. A rise in Spike-specific TCR breadth and depth followed two AZD1222 doses.

V gene TRBV10-3 combines with J gene TRBJ1-1; D is ambiguous. The material sequenced was peripheral blood, taken 28 days after the second AZD1222 dose. The receptor's source is an adult who received the AZD1222 COVID-19 vaccine. CDR3 coding DNA: TGTGCCATCAGTGAGGGCCCCCGAACTGAAGCTTTCTTT. This codes for CAISEGPRTEAFF.